The TCR beta chain described here comes from a study of shared T cell receptors in the human thymus. Measured with immunoSEQ multiplex PCR; TCRdb has only the in-frame clones, and not every one. The data contain 540,000 or so clones, more than 75% of them seen just once; the ten biggest clones take up less than 0.015%. This clone has more than one count but fewer than ten. V gave up 6 bases and J gave up 3 bases, with 16 bases separating them. CDR1 and CDR2 (germline): SQVTM, ANQGSEA. CDR3 length: 14 residues. This sample also appeared in a second study, on human thymus T cells. According to that study: Corrective cardiac operations yielded the resected thymus tissue.

The sample consisted of thymocytes. This clonotype was obtained from a boy under two years old with a congenital heart defect. The gene calls are TRBV29-1 and TRBJ2-3; D might be TRBD2 (6 bases). The CDR3 is CSVGRRTRTDTQYF. CDR3 DNA: TGCAGCGTCGGGAGACGTACTAGGACAGATACGCAGTATTTT.